Following are 8 T cell receptor beta chains from one sample sequenced in a study of shared clonotypes between healthy human individuals. Sequenced by immunoSEQ multiplex PCR; TCRdb stores in-frame clones only, minus some. The sample includes approximately 2.5 million clones, over 85% of them seen just once. Sequencing used naive CD4+ T cells from PBMCs. Subset denoted: CD45RA+ positively selected. These receptors were taken from a man aged 18 to 30 in good health. Some clones in this sample may be carry-over from other donors' samples.

This clone was counted only a few times. The V and J genes are TRBV19 and TRBJ1-1, with unresolved D. The germline V gene encodes CDR1 LNHDA and CDR2 SQIVND (reference sequence). Deletions cut 3 bases from V and 1 base from J, with 6 bases between. The CDR3 is made up of 13 amino acids. The chain's CDR3 is CASSIWQNTEAFF. Written as DNA, the CDR3 is TGTGCCAGTAGTATCTGGCAGAACACTGAAGCTTTCTTT.

As regards this clone: The sample contains more than one DNA sequence encoding this CDR3. The chain is built from TRBV28 and TRBJ1-5; possible D gene TRBD1, 6 bases. CDR3 length: 15 residues. Germline V gives CDR1 MDHEN, CDR2 SYDVKM. V lost 4 bases and J lost 5, with 15 bases in between. The CDR3 sequence is CASSSGTLGDQPQHF. The CDR3 DNA follows: TGTGCCAGCAGTTCCGGGACACTGGGAGATCAGCCCCAGCATTTT.

V gene TRBV6-6 combines with J gene TRBJ1-1, with D unresolved. Trimming removed 1 base from V and 0 bases from J, with 6 bases in between. This CDR3 has 14 residues. Germline CDR1 is MNHNY and CDR2 is SVGAGI (reference sequence). The CDR3 loop reads CASSYFGVNTEAFF. DNA for the CDR3: TGTGCCAGCAGTTACTTCGGGGTGAACACTGAAGCTTTCTTT.

The genes are TRBV11-2 and TRBJ2-3; the D is unclear. Looked up from germline, CDR1 is SGHAT and CDR2 is FQNNGV. The CDR3 runs 15 residues. V gave up 1 base and J gave up 1 base, with 9 bases separating them. The CDR3 loop is CASSLGPDRTDTQYF. The CDR3 coding sequence is TGTGCCAGCAGCTTAGGCCCGGACCGCACAGATACGCAGTATTTT.

This clone has just one count. This chain joins TRBV9 and TRBJ2-4; 7 nucleotides line up with TRBD2. V shed 4 bases, J shed 5 bases, and the junction held 6 bases outside the gene matches. Germline V CDR1 and CDR2: SGDLS, YYNGEE. There are 14 residues in the CDR3. The CDR3 DNA reads as TGTGCCAGCAGCCCGGGGGGTGTCCAAAACATTCAGTACTTC. As protein: CASSPGGVQNIQYF.

The chain recombines TRBV5-4 with TRBJ1-2; D gene uncertain. The CDR3 is 15 residues long. Trimming stripped 7 bases from V and 5 bases from J, with 21 bases between. Germline lookup yields CDR1 SGHNT and CDR2 YYREEE (reference sequence). CDR3 amino acids: CASLADASPPYGYTF. In nucleotides, the CDR3 is TGTGCCAGCCTGGCAGACGCATCCCCTCCTTATGGCTACACCTTC.

The V gene is TRBV7-9, the J gene TRBJ1-1; unclear D gene. The CDR3 extends over 14 amino acids. The V gene's germline CDR1 is SEHNR and CDR2 FQNEAQ (reference sequence). Trimming removed 4 bases at V and 1 base at J, with 10 bases between. CDR3 in amino acids: CASSSVIENTEAFF. As DNA, the CDR3 is TGTGCCAGCAGCTCTGTCATAGAGAACACTGAAGCTTTCTTT.

This chain joins TRBV7-2 and TRBJ2-1; 9 nucleotides line up with TRBD1. The germline V gene encodes CDR1 SGHTA and CDR2 FQGNSA. The CDR3 extends over 17 amino acids. V trimming: 5 bases; J trimming: 4 bases; junction bases outside the gene matches: 12. The CDR3 coding sequence is TGTGCCAGCAGCCCGACCGGGACAGGGATGAGGTACAATGAGCAGTTCTTC. This gives the protein CASSPTGTGMRYNEQFF.